This T cell receptor beta chain was captured by sequencing in a study of blood T cell repertoires in COVID-19. Across the study: The United States, Italy and Spain provided the acute and convalescent COVID-19 samples. Sources were T cells, B-cell-depleted T cells, or PBMCs; the material itself was cDNA or gDNA.

In Seattle, patients joined the study during active infection and were tracked longitudinally. Authors' analysis steps: Nucleated cell counts were estimated from reference gene primer amplification. Method: immunoSEQ multiplex PCR; TCRdb's copy keeps in-frame clones and lacks some. V and J calls and clone size are those listed in that table; D and trimming were worked out from the DNA. The sample carries more than 300,000 clones, approximately 87% recorded once. Germline lookup yields CDR1 SGDLS and CDR2 YYNGEE. V lost 6 bases and J 3 bases, leaving 16 bases between the germline ends. CDR3 length equals 14 residues.

The sample comprised peripheral blood. The genes are TRBV9 and TRBJ2-7; D unresolved. The TCR sequence derives from a woman in her thirties with COVID-19, enrolled during active disease. The CDR3 loop is CASNLGPANYEQYF. CDR3 bases: TGTGCCAGCAACCTGGGCCCTGCCAACTACGAGCAGTACTTC.